This is a list of T cell receptor beta chains from one sample in a study of blood T cell repertoires in COVID-19. The data were produced by immunoSEQ multiplex PCR, yet TCRdb's version contains in-frame clones alone and is incomplete. The sample lists some 170,000 clones; more than 75% were seen once. Sequencing was performed on PBMCs or T cells enriched from blood (not recorded which). These receptor sequences come from a human donor with acute COVID-19. The donor label of this sample is uncertain. CDR3s include the opening cysteine and the closing phenylalanine or tryptophan. A D gene is named only where the DNA matches it firmly. The listing skips clone size in some rows; elsewhere it reads once, few, many or a size class.

J gene: TRBJ1-1
V gene: TRBV28
D gene: TRBD1
clone size: NA
CDR3 DNA: TGTGCCAGCAGTCAGACAGGGGGCGGTACTGAAGCTTTCTTT
CDR3 protein: CASSQTGGGTEAFF

J gene: TRBJ1-6
V gene: TRBV30
D gene: TRBD1
clone size: NA
CDR3 DNA: TGTGCCTGGAACCCTGGCAGGGGGTATTCACCCCTCCACTTT
CDR3 protein: CAWNPGRGYSPLHF

J gene: TRBJ1-2
V gene: TRBV9
D gene: NA
clone size: once
CDR3 DNA: TGTGCCAGCAGCGTATCCCCTTACCGGTCCTCAACCAACTATGGCTACACCTTC
CDR3 protein: CASSVSPYRSSTNYGYTF

J gene: TRBJ1-3
V gene: TRBV5-4
D gene: TRBD1
clone size: NA
CDR3 DNA: TGTGCCAGCAGCTTGGGAGGAGTTGGACAGGGTATTGGAAACACCATATATTTT
CDR3 protein: CASSLGGVGQGIGNTIYF

J gene: TRBJ2-3
V gene: TRBV3-1/TRBV3-2
D gene: TRBD2
clone size: NA
CDR3 DNA: TGTGCCAGCAGCCCTAGCGGGGGGTCAACAGATACGCAGTATTTT
CDR3 protein: CASSPSGGSTDTQYF

J gene: TRBJ1-5
V gene: TRBV24-1
D gene: NA
clone size: medium-sized
CDR3 DNA: TGTGCCACCAGTGTGTATAGCAATCAGCCCCAGCATTTT
CDR3 protein: CATSVYSNQPQHF

J gene: TRBJ1-1
V gene: TRBV11-2
D gene: NA
clone size: NA
CDR3 DNA: TGTGCCAGCAGCCGGGTCAGGGAAACTGAAGCTTTCTTT
CDR3 protein: CASSRVRETEAFF

J gene: TRBJ1-2
V gene: TRBV30
D gene: NA
clone size: NA
CDR3 DNA: TGTGCCTGGGAAAATATCGGCTACACCTTC
CDR3 protein: CAWENIGYTF

J gene: TRBJ2-6
V gene: TRBV4-2
D gene: TRBD2
clone size: once
CDR3 DNA: TGTGCCAGCAGCCCAAAGGGGACTAGCGGGGCCTCTGGGGCCAACGTCCTGACTTTC
CDR3 protein: CASSPKGTSGASGANVLTF

J gene: TRBJ2-2
V gene: TRBV4-1
D gene: NA
clone size: NA
CDR3 DNA: TGCGCCAGCAGCCGATTTATTAGAGAGGGGGAGCTGTTTTTT
CDR3 protein: CASSRFIREGELFF